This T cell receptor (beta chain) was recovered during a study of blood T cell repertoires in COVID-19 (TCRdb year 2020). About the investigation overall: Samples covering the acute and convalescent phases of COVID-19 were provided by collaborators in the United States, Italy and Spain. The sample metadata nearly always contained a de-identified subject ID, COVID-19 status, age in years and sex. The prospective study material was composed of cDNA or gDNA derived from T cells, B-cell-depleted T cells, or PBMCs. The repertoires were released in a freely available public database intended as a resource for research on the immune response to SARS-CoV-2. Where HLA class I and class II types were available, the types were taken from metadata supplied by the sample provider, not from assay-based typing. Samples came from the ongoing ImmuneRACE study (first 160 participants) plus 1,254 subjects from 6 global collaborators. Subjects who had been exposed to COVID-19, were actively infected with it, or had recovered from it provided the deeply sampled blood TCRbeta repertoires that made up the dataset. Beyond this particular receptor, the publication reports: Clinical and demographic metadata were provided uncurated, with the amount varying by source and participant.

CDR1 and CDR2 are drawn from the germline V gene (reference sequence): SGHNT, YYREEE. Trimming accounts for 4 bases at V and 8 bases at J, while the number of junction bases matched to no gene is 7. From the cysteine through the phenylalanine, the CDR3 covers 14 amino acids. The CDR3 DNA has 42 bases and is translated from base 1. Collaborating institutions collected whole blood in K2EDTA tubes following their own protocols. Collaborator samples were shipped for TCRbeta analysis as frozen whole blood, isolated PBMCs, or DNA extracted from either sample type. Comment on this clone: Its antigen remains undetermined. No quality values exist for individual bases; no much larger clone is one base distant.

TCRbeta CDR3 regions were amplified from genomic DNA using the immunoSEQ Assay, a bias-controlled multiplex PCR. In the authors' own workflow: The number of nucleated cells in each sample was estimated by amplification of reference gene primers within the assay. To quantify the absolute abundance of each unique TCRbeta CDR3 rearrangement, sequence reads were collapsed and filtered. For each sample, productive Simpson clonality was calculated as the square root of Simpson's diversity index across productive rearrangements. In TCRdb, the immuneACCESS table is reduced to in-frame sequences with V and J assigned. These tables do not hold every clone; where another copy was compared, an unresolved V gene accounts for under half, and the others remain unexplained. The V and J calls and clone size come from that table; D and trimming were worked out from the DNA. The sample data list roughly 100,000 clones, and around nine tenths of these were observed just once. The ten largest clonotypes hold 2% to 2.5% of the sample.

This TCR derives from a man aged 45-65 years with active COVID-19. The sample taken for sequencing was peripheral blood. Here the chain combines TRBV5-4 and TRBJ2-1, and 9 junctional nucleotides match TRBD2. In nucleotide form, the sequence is TGTGCCAGCAGCCAGGGACTAGCCGGGGATGAGCAGTTCTTC. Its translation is CASSQGLAGDEQFF.